This T cell receptor (beta chain) derives from a study of OX40 agonist ivuxolimab in advanced cancers. Across the study: Ivuxolimab was administered intravenously to patients at 0.01 to 10 mg/kg every 2 weeks. The mean age was approximately 60 years, ranging from about 20 to 90, with over 70% of participants male.

Data came from immunoSEQ multiplex PCR; TCRdb stores just in-frame clones and leaves some out. The data contain some 71,000 clones, roughly 84% of them singletons. This CDR3 is built from 15 residues. The germline CDR1 and CDR2 sequences are SEHNR and FQNEAQ (reference sequence). V lost 7 bases to trimming and J lost 4 bases, with 20 bases between them. The input for sequencing was CD4+ or CD8+ T cells sorted from blood, taken in a trial of the OX40 agonist ivuxolimab. The source is an adult with an advanced solid tumor such as melanoma, head and neck, liver or kidney cancer. The chain employs TRBV7-9 and TRBJ2-7, with D maybe TRBD1 (6 bases). The CDR3 region has the DNA TGTGCCAGCACCAGGGTAGGGGGAGTTGAATACGAGCAGTACTTC. This encodes CASTRVGGVEYEQYF.